The rows below give T cell receptor beta chains drawn from one sample of a study of molecular identifiers for immune sequencing clone quantification. Each CDR3 protein gets one entry after TCRdb re-called the PCR reads with MiXCR. The sample shows around 300,000 distinct CDR3 sequences, 24% of them seen only once. What was sequenced was naive CD8+ T cells from blood, with Jurkat cell RNA spiked in. The receptor set was obtained from a human donor in good health. Some libraries in this study had Jurkat cell RNA spiked in. Both conserved end residues are part of each CDR3. A D gene is named only where the DNA matches it firmly. The size of a clone is reported for some rows only, either as once, few or many, or as a class for expanded clones.

cdr3_length clone_size j_call v_call d_call cdr3_nt cdr3_aa
16 - TRBJ1-5 TRBV27 - TGTGCCAGCAGTTTAAATCAGAGGGATAGCAATCAGCCCCAGCATTTT CASSLNQRDSNQPQHF
16 few TRBJ2-5 TRBV4-3 TRBD2 TGCGCCAGCAGCCAGGGGACTAGCGGGAGGCAAGAGACCCAGTACTTC CASSQGTSGRQETQYF
12 few TRBJ2-2 TRBV30 - TGTGCCTGGAGTGACGACACCGGGGAGCTGTTTTTT CAWSDDTGELFF
14 - TRBJ2-3 TRBV5-4 TRBD2 TGTGCCAGCAGCTCGCGGGAGGGGGGAGATACGCAGTATTTT CASSSREGGDTQYF
14 few TRBJ2-7 TRBV6-2/TRBV6-3 TRBD1 TGTGCCAGCAGTGACAGGGGGCGAACCTACGAGCAGTACTTC CASSDRGRTYEQYF
12 - TRBJ2-1 TRBV6-2/TRBV6-3 - TGTGCCCACGGCCTGGATGCAAATGAGCAGTTCTTC CAHGLDANEQFF
13 - TRBJ2-2 TRBV29-1 - TGCAGCGTTGTCGCCACTGACACCGGGGAGCTGTTTTTT CSVVATDTGELFF
15 few TRBJ2-2 TRBV7-9 - TGTGCCAGCAGCTGGTCTGACATCCTTAGTGGGGAGCTGTTTTTT CASSWSDILSGELFF
14 - TRBJ1-5 TRBV4-1 - TGCGCCAGCAGCCAAGACAGGGGAAGCCCGCCCCCGCATTTT CASSQDRGSPPPHF
14 many TRBJ2-7 TRBV6-6 - TGTGCCAGCAGTTACATAGGGTTCACCTACGAGCAGTACTTC CASSYIGFTYEQYF